The rows below give T cell receptor beta chains drawn from one sample of a study of PD-1 blockade in classical Hodgkin lymphoma. Generated by immunoSEQ multiplex PCR, the TCRdb table keeps only in-frame clones and is missing some. The profile shows under 20,000 clones, less than 85% of them singletons. The sample was peripheral blood mononuclear cells (PBMCs), taken at baseline. These receptors came from a human donor with classical Hodgkin lymphoma. Each CDR3 is given with its conserved first and last residue. D genes are given only for firm matches. The size entry is marked missing in some rows and otherwise reads once, few, many or a size class.

NA,NA,TRBV29-1,TRBJ2-3,TGCAGCGTGAGGCTCAGCACAGATACGCAGTATTTT,CSVRLSTDTQYF
NA,NA,TRBV27,TRBJ2-2,TGTGCCAGCAGTTCTAACCCGGAGGTAGTGCACACCGGGGAGCTGTTTTTT,CASSSNPEVVHTGELFF
NA,NA,TRBV10-1,TRBJ2-3,TGCGCCAGCAGTGAGGTCAGGTCCGGGGTGTCCACAGATACGCAGTATTTT,CASSEVRSGVSTDTQYF
NA,NA,TRBV15,TRBJ2-3,TGTGCCACCAGCAGAGATTTGGGACAAGGTCCCAAAGATACGCAGTATTTT,CATSRDLGQGPKDTQYF
once,NA,TRBV2,TRBJ2-5,TGTGCCAGCAGTGGGGGAGTCCAAGAGACCCAGTACTTC,CASSGGVQETQYF
NA,TRBD1,TRBV2,TRBJ2-6,TGTGCCAGCAGTGAAGGGGACAGCCTCTCTGGGGCCAACGTCCTGACTTTC,CASSEGDSLSGANVLTF
NA,NA,TRBV28,TRBJ2-3,TGTGCCAGCAGTAGAGGGTGGGTCACAGATACGCAGTATTTT,CASSRGWVTDTQYF
medium-sized,TRBD1,TRBV27,TRBJ1-4,TGTGCCAGCAGTCCGACAGGGGCCTCTAATGAAAAACTGTTTTTT,CASSPTGASNEKLFF
few,NA,TRBV28,TRBJ1-2,TGTGCCAGCAGTTTGCAGGGCCTGTATGGCTACACCTTC,CASSLQGLYGYTF
NA,NA,TRBV11-1,TRBJ1-1,TGTGCCAGCAGCCATCCGACGGACGCGAGGACTGAAGCTTTCTTT,CASSHPTDARTEAFF
NA,NA,TRBV19,TRBJ2-2,TGTGCCAGTAGTATGTTGGCGGGGTCGAACACCGGGGAGCTGTTTTTT,CASSMLAGSNTGELFF
NA,NA,TRBV4-2,TRBJ2-1,TGTGCCAGCAGCCAAGATAGGGAGTTCTTGGGGCTTAGTTTGGGGTTCTTC,CASSQDREFLGLSLGFF
medium-sized,TRBD1,TRBV6-6,TRBJ1-2,TGTGCCAGCAGCCTGACAGGGGAAAGTGGCTACACCTTC,CASSLTGESGYTF
NA,NA,TRBV9,TRBJ1-2,TGTGCCGGACCCCCTGGGAACTATGGCTACACCTTC,CAGPPGNYGYTF
once,NA,TRBV7-6,TRBJ1-1,TGTGCCAGCAGCTTAGTCAACACTGAAGCTTTCTTT,CASSLVNTEAFF
few,NA,TRBV11-2,TRBJ1-2,TGTGCCAGCAGCCAGTGGGACAAGTCCAACTATGGCTACACCTTC,CASSQWDKSNYGYTF
NA,NA,TRBV7-3,TRBJ2-6,TGTGCCAGCAGCCAGGGACCTGGGGCCAACGTCCTGACTTTC,CASSQGPGANVLTF
NA,NA,TRBV28,TRBJ2-2,TGTGCCAGCCGGGTGGGGTCCCCCGGGGAGCTGTTTTTT,CASRVGSPGELFF